Listed here is a single T cell receptor (beta chain). This sample is drawn from a study of PD-L1 blockade in urothelial cancer. Assay: immunoSEQ multiplex PCR; the TCRdb copy retains only in-frame clones and omits some. This sample yields about 120,000 clones, of which about 89% are seen a single time; about 1.5% belongs to the top ten. Time point in this sample: peripheral blood 6 weeks after treatment start. The V end lost 8 bases, the J end lost 2 bases, and 10 bases lay between the germline ends. The CDR3 is made up of 13 amino acids. CDR1 is SEHNR and CDR2 is FQNEAQ in the germline V gene (reference sequence).

The sample consisted of PBMCs, taken around atezolizumab (anti-PD-L1) treatment. The genes are TRBV7-9 and TRBJ1-3; D remains ambiguous. The TCR was taken from a man aged 55 to 70 with urothelial cancer. CDR3 loop: CASEGNAGNTIYF. The CDR3 DNA follows: TGTGCCAGCGAGGGAAACGCTGGAAACACCATATATTTT.